These 21 T cell receptor beta chains were all obtained from the same sample, sequenced in a study of T cell clonality in common variable immunodeficiency. Study observations and caveats: Reportedly, TCR beta sequences from common variable immunodeficiency showed fewer deletions and N-nucleotide insertions.

These receptors have no identified antigens. The method was immunoSEQ multiplex PCR; TCRdb's version includes in-frame clones alone and lacks a portion of them. The sample has under 40,000 clones, none seen only once; the top ten hold 5.4%. The sample consisted of peripheral blood mononuclear cells. The receptor set was obtained from a human donor with common variable immunodeficiency.

A word on this clone: With the read ending 3 residues before the CDR3 end, the germline J gene is used to fill in that end. The rearrangement joins TRBV11-2 to TRBJ2-5; 7 bases map to TRBD1. V dropped 2 bases and J dropped 1; count of bases not matched to a gene: 1. CDR1 and CDR2 from the germline V gene are SGHAT and FQNNGV. The CDR3 length is 14 residues. Incomplete CDR3 DNA: TGTGCCAGCAGCTTATACAGGGGCCAAGAGACC. Protein product: CASSLYRGQET. The full CDR3 protein is CASSLYRGQETQYF.

For this clone: The sequenced fragment ends 3 residues before the CDR3 boundary, so the rest is inferred from the germline J gene. The rearrangement joins TRBV2 to TRBJ2-7, with TRBD1 identical over 7 bases. V trimming: 11 bases; J trimming: 0 bases; junction bases outside the gene matches: 10. This CDR3 comprises 14 residues. Germline loops: CDR1 SNHLY, CDR2 FYNNEI. The part of the CDR3 DNA that was read is TGTGCCTGCGTAGGACAGGCAAACTCCTACGAG. It encodes CACVGQANSYE. The full CDR3 reads CACVGQANSYEQYF.

The CDR3 reads CASTLKMDRVYGYTF. CDR3 DNA (partial): TGTGCCAGCACGTTAAAGATGGACAGGGTCTATGGC. The chain recombines TRBV19 with TRBJ1-2; 8 bases are shared with TRBD1. Sequencing ends 3 residues short of the CDR3 end; the germline J gene provides the rest. CDR1 LNHDA and CDR2 SQIVND come from the germline V gene (reference sequence). The CDR3 covers 15 residues. Trimming removed 9 bases from V and 4 bases from J; junction bases left unmatched: 13.

On this clone itself: The DNA ends 3 residues before the CDR3 does, and the rest of the CDR3 is filled in from the germline J gene. The chain uses TRBV19 and TRBJ2-3; TRBD2 aligns across 7 bases. Germline CDR1 reads LNHDA; CDR2 reads SQIVND (reference sequence). The ends lost 3 bases at V and 2 bases at J; junction bases unmatched: 5. CDR3 length: 15 amino acids. The CDR3 bases that were read are TGTGCCAGTAGTATCCCGAGCGGGGTCACAGATACG. As protein: CASSIPSGVTDT. The CDR3 in its entirety is CASSIPSGVTDTQYF.

This clone was observed a few times. The CDR3 extends 3 residues past the end of the read, so its final part is completed from the germline J gene. The chain couples TRBV14 to TRBJ2-7; 9 nucleotides align to TRBD1. Germline loops: CDR1 SGHDN, CDR2 FVKESK. V lost 2 bases, J lost 4 bases, and 3 bases stayed unmatched. The CDR3 has 14 amino acids. The CDR3 sequence is CASSQHRGPYEQYF. CDR3 DNA, as far as it was read: TGTGCCAGCAGCCAACACAGGGGGCCGTACGAG.

Concerning this clone itself: The CDR3 extends 3 residues past the end of the read, so its final part is completed from the germline J gene. This chain uses TRBV6-4 with TRBJ1-6; 7 nucleotides match TRBD1. Germline loops: CDR1 MRHNA, CDR2 SNTAGT. Losses at the gene ends were 2 bases for V and 9 bases for J; bases not matched to a gene: 4. This CDR3 spans 14 amino acids. The CDR3 sequence is CASSDTGVGSPLHF. CDR3 bases read: TGTGCCAGCAGTGACACAGGGGTGGGTTCACCC.

This clone showed up just a few times. The CDR3 end is not reached by the read, which stops 3 residues before it; the germline J gene fills it in. This chain uses TRBV20-1 with TRBJ2-7; 11 bases are shared with TRBD2. In germline, CDR1 is DFQATT, CDR2 SNEGSKA (reference sequence). The CDR3 sequence is 18 residues long. V gave up 1 base and J gave up 2 bases; unmatched junction bases: 13. CDR3 DNA (partial): TGCAGTGCTAGAGCCCCGCCGACTAGCGGGAACGCTGCCTACGAG. It translates to CSARAPPTSGNAAYE. The whole CDR3 is CSARAPPTSGNAAYEQYF.

As concerns this clone: The sequence runs out 3 residues before the end of the CDR3; the remainder is reconstructed from the germline J gene. The chain recombines TRBV7-3 with TRBJ1-3; TRBD1 matches at 8 bases. Trimming removed 5 bases from V and 4 bases from J; junction bases left unmatched: 4. The CDR3 is made up of 14 amino acids. CDR1 SGHTA and CDR2 FQGTGA come from the germline V gene. CDR3 in amino acids: CASSPDRAGNTIYF. The part of the CDR3 DNA that was read is TGTGCCAGCAGCCCGGACAGGGCCGGAAACACC.

The sample holds many counts of this clone. The sequence runs out 3 residues before the end of the CDR3; the remainder is reconstructed from the germline J gene. The chain employs TRBV5-6 and TRBJ1-1; D remains unclear. The V and J ends lost 2 bases and 7 bases respectively, with 6 bases between them. Germline assignment: CDR1 SGHDT and CDR2 YYEEEE. This CDR3 is built from 11 residues. The chain's CDR3 is CASSFRGEAFF. The CDR3 DNA, read in part, is TGTGCCAGCAGCTTTCGCGGTGAA.

The CDR3 DNA, read in part, is TGTGCCTGGAGTAGGCAGGGGCGTCAGCCC. Residues: CAWSRQGRQP. The complete CDR3 protein is CAWSRQGRQPQHF. V and J are TRBV30 and TRBJ1-5; D may be TRBD1 (6 bases). The read finishes 3 residues shy of the CDR3 end, and the germline J gene is used to complete it. The V end lost 2 bases, the J end lost 6 bases, and 11 bases lay between the germline ends. The CDR3 consists of 13 residues. The germline V gene has CDR1 GTSNPN and CDR2 SVGIG (reference sequence).

A note on this clone: The CDR3 goes on 3 residues after the read ends, and that part is filled in from the germline J gene. This chain links TRBV7-9 with TRBJ1-6; 9 bases fit TRBD1. The germline V gene encodes CDR1 SEHNR and CDR2 FQNEAQ (reference sequence). The CDR3 has 14 amino acids. Unmatched junction bases numbered 3, after V lost 4 bases and J lost 8 bases. The sequenced part of the CDR3 DNA is TGTGCCAGCAGCTCCCGACAGGGGGATTCACCC. Protein sequence: CASSSRQGDSP. The entire CDR3 sequence reads CASSSRQGDSPLHF. The entire variable domain, with the rest obtained from reference TRBV7-9 and TRBJ1-6, is as follows: DTGVSQNPRHKITKRGQNVTFRCDPISEHNRLYWYRQTLGQGPEFLTYFQNEAQLEKSRLLSDRFSAERPKGSFSTLEIQRTEQGDSAMYLCASSSRQGDSPLHFGNGTRLTVT.

CDR3 DNA, as far as it was read: TGTGCCTGGAGGAGTAACAGGGGTAATGAAAAA. Residues: CAWRSNRGNEK. The entire CDR3 protein reads CAWRSNRGNEKLFF. The chain combines TRBV30 with TRBJ1-4; the match to TRBD1 covers 7 bases. Coverage ceases 3 residues before the CDR3 finishes, and the germline J gene fills in the end. The germline CDR1 and CDR2 sequences are GTSNPN and SVGIG (reference sequence). The trim removed 3 bases at V and 4 bases at J, leaving 5 bases unmatched. This CDR3 spans 14 amino acids.

This clone has more than one count but fewer than ten. The CDR3 DNA, read in part, is TGTGCCAGTAGTATAGTAGGTCCGGCCAGGGCCAGGACTGAA. Residues: CASSIVGPARARTE. The full CDR3 reads CASSIVGPARARTEAFF. The chain employs TRBV19 and TRBJ1-1; D is perhaps TRBD1 (5 bases). The CDR3 end falls 3 residues outside the read, so it is completed with the germline J gene. From germline, CDR1 is LNHDA and CDR2 SQIVND (reference sequence). The CDR3 covers 17 residues. V shed 1 base and J shed 5 bases, with 20 bases lying between them.

In the case of this clone: The read is 3 residues too short to cover the CDR3 end, so that end is filled in from the germline J gene. V and J are TRBV19 and TRBJ2-5, with D tentatively TRBD2 (6 bases). The V end was cut by 3 bases, the J end by 5 bases, with 16 bases between. CDR3 size: 15 residues. CDR1 is LNHDA, CDR2 SQIVND, per germline (reference sequence). CDR3 DNA, as far as it was read: TGTGCCAGTAGTATCTCCGGCGGGGAGTGGGAGACC. This translates into CASSISGGEWET. The complete CDR3 reads CASSISGGEWETQYF.

This clone occurred a few times. The CDR3 is cut off 3 residues early in the read; its end comes from the germline J gene. The V and J genes are TRBV6-2 or TRBV6-3 and TRBJ1-1, with TRBD1 identical over 8 bases. J was trimmed by 1 base and V by 2 bases; bases with no gene match: 9. Germline V gene lookup returns CDR1 MNHEY and CDR2 SVGEGT. This CDR3 is built from 17 residues. The DNA read from the CDR3 is TGTGCCAGCAGTTACACCCTAAACAGGGGGAAGAACACTGAA. Its protein is CASSYTLNRGKNTE. The complete CDR3 reads CASSYTLNRGKNTEAFF.

This clone was counted only a few times. Coverage ceases 3 residues before the CDR3 finishes, and the germline J gene fills in the end. The gene calls are TRBV19 and TRBJ1-1; TRBD1 agrees at 8 bases. The V segment lost 8 bases and the J segment 6 bases; nucleotides outside the gene matches: 11. This CDR3 is built from 14 residues. Germline-derived CDR1 and CDR2 are LNHDA and SQIVND (reference sequence). Incomplete CDR3 DNA: TGTGCCAGTGGCCTCGGGACAGGTCCTTCTGAA. It codes for CASGLGTGPSE. The complete CDR3 sequence is CASGLGTGPSEAFF.

Notes on this clone: The read stops 3 residues short of the end of the CDR3; the missing end is completed from the germline J gene. The chain carries TRBV30 and TRBJ1-3; 8 bases line up with TRBD1. The CDR3 is 16 amino acids. From germline, CDR1 is GTSNPN and CDR2 SVGIG (reference sequence). V trimming: 0 bases; J trimming: 2 bases; junction bases outside the gene matches: 6. This CDR3 reads CAWSVRGQGAGNTIYF. The covered CDR3 bases are TGTGCCTGGAGTGTACGTGGACAGGGTGCTGGAAACACC.

This CDR3 is CASSLDSYTEAFF. The DNA read from the CDR3 is TGTGCCAGCAGCTTGGACAGTTACACTGAA. This chain links TRBV7-3 with TRBJ1-1; D might be TRBD1 (6 bases). The read halts 3 residues ahead of the CDR3 end, with the missing end drawn from the germline J gene. The germline CDR1 and CDR2 sequences are SGHTA and FQGTGA. This CDR3 comprises 13 residues. V was clipped by 3 bases and J by 3 bases, with 8 bases between them.

With regard to this clone: With the read ending 3 residues before the CDR3 end, the germline J gene is used to fill in that end. V and J are TRBV30 and TRBJ1-2, with TRBD1 matching 7 bases. V gave up 3 bases and J gave up 4 bases; unmatched junction bases: 5. Per germline, CDR1 GTSNPN and CDR2 SVGIG (reference sequence). The CDR3 spans 13 residues. The DNA read from the CDR3 is TGTGCCTGGAGGAAGGGACAGACCTATGGC. It encodes CAWRKGQTYG. The CDR3, in full, reads CAWRKGQTYGYTF.

Incomplete CDR3 DNA: TGTGCCAGCAGTGACAGGGTGTATGGC. Protein: CASSDRVYG. The CDR3 reads in full as CASSDRVYGYTF. The V gene is TRBV6-1, the J gene TRBJ1-2; possible D gene TRBD1, 5 bases. The read comes to an end 3 residues before the CDR3 does, leaving the germline J gene to fill in the end. Trimming removed 3 bases from V and 5 bases from J, with 7 bases in between. From germline, CDR1 is MNHNS and CDR2 SASEGT. This CDR3 comprises 12 residues.

The sample holds a few counts of this clone. The read is 3 residues too short to cover the CDR3 end, so that end is filled in from the germline J gene. The chain is built from TRBV7-2 and TRBJ2-5, with D unclear. The CDR3 spans 12 residues. The V end lost 3 bases, the J end lost 5 bases, and 7 bases lay between the germline ends. Germline CDR1 and CDR2: SGHTA and FQGNSA. The CDR3 sequence: CASSLKGETQYF. The part of the CDR3 DNA that was read is TGTGCCAGCAGCTTGAAGGGCGAGACC.